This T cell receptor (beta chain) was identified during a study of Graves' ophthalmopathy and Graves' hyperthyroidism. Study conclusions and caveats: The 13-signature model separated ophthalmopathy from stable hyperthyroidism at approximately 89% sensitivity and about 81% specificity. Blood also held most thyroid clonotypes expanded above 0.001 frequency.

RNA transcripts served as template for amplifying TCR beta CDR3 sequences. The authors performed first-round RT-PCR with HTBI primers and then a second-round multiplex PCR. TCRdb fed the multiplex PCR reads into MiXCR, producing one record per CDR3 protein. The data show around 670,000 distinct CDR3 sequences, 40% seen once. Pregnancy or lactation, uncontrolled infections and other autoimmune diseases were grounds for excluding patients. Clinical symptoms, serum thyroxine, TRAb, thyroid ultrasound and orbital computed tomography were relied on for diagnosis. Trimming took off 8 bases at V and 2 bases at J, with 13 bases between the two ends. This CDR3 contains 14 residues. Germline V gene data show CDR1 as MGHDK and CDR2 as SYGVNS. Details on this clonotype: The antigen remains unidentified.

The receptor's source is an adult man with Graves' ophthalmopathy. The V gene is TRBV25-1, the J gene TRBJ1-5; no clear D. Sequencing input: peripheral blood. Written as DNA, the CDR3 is TGTGCCAGCTTAGACGGCGGGCGCAATCAGCCCCAGCATTTT. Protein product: CASLDGGRNQPQHF.